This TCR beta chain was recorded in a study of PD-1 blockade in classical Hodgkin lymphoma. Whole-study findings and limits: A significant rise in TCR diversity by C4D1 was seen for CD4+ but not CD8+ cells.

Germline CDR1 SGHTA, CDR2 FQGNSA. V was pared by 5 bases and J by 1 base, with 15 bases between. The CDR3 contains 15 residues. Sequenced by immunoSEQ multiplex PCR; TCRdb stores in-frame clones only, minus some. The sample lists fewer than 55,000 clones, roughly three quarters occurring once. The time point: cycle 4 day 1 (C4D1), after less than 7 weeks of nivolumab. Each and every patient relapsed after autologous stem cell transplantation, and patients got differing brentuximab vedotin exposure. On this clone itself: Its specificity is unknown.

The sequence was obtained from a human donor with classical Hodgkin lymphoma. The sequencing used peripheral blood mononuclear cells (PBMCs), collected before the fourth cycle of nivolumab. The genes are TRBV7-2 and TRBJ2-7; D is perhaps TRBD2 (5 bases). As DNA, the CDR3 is TGTGCCAGCAGCGGTATGGGGAGTAAGTCCTACGAGCAGTACTTC. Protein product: CASSGMGSKSYEQYF.